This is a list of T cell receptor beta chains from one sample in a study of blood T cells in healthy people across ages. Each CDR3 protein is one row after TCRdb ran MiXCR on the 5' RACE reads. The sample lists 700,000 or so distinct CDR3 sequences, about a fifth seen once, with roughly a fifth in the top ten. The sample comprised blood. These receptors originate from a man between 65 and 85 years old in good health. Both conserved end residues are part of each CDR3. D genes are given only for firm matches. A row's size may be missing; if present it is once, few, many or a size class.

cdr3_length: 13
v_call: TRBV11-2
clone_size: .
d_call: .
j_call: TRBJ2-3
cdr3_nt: TGTGCCAGCAGCTTAGACCCGGCAGGGACGCAGTATTTT
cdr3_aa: CASSLDPAGTQYF

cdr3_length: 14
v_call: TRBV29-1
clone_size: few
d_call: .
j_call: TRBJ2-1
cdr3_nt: TGCAGCTTCGGGGACCTAGCAGGAGACAATGAGCAGTTCTTC
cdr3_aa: CSFGDLAGDNEQFF

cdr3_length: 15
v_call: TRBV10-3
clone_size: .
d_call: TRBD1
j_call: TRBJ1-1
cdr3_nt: TGTGCCATCAGCGGGACAGCCGGGGGAGGCACTGAAGCTTTCTTT
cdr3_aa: CAISGTAGGGTEAFF

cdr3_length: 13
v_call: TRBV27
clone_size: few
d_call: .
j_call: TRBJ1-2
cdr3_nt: TGTGCCAGCAGTTCCTCGGGGGACTATGGCTACACCTTC
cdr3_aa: CASSSSGDYGYTF

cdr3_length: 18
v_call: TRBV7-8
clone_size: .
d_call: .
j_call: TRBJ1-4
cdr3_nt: TGTGCCAGCAGCTTACGGGACTGGGCTCCCTCTCTCAATGAAAAACTGTTTTTT
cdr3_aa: CASSLRDWAPSLNEKLFF

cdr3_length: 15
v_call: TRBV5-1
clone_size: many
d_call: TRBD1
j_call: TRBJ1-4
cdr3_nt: TGCGCCAGCAGCCTCTTAGGGGGCAGGGTCGAAAAACTGTTTTTT
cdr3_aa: CASSLLGGRVEKLFF

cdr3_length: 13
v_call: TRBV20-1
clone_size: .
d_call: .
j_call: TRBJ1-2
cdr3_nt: TGCAGTGCTAGGCTCGCAGGCCCCAGGGGCCACACCTTC
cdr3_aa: CSARLAGPRGHTF

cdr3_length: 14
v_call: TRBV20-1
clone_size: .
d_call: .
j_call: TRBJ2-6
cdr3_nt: TGCAGTGCTAACCCAACCTCTGGGGCCAACGTCCTGACTTTC
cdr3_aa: CSANPTSGANVLTF

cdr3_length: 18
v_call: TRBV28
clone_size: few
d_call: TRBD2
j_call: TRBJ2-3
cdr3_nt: TGTGCCAGCAGTCCCCCGACCGGGGTAGCGGGGGGAACAGATACGCAGTATTTT
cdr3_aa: CASSPPTGVAGGTDTQYF

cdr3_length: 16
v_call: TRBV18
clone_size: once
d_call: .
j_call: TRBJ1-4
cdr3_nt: TGTGCCAGCTCACCGAGTAGCCCATCAACTAATGAAAAACTGTTTTTT
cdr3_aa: CASSPSSPSTNEKLFF